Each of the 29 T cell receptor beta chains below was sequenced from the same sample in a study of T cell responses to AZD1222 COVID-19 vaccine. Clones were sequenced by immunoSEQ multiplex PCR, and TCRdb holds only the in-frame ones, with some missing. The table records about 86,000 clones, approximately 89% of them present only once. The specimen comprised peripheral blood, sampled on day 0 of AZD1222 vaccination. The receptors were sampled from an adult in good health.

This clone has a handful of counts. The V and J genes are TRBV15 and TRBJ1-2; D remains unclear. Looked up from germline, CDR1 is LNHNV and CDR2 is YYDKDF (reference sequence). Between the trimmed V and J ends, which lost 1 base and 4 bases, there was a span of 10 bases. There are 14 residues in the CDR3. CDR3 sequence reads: CATSRGGEPYGYTF. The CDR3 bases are TGTGCCACCAGCAGAGGGGGAGAGCCCTATGGCTACACCTTC.

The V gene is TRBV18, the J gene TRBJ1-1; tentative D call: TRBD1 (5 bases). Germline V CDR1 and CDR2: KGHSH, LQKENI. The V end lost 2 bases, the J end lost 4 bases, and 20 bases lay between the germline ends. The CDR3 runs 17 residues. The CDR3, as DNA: TGTGCCAGCTCACCAAAAGTCGTTTCGGGACGGGGCACTGAAGCTTTCTTT. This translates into CASSPKVVSGRGTEAFF.

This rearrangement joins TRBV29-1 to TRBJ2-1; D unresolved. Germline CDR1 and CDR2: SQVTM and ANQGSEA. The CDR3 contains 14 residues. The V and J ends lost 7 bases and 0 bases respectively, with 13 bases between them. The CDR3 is CSADGESSYNEQFF. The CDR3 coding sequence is TGCAGCGCCGATGGAGAGAGCTCCTACAATGAGCAGTTCTTC.

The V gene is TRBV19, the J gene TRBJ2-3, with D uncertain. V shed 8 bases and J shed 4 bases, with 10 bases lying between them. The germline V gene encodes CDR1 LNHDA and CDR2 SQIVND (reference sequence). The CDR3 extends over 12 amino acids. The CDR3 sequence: CASRSQADTQYF. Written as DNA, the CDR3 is TGTGCCAGTCGATCTCAGGCAGATACGCAGTATTTT. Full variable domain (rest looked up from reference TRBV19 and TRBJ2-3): DGGITQSPKYLFRKEGQNVTLSCEQNLNHDAMYWYRQDPGQGLRLIYYSQIVNDFQKGDIAEGYSVSREKKESFPLTVTSAQKNPTAFYLCASRSQADTQYFGPGTRLTVL.

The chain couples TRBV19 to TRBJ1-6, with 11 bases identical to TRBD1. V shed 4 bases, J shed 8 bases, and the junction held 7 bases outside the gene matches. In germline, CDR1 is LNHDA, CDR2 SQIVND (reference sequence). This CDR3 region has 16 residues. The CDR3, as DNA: TGTGCCAGTAGTACACCGGGACAGGGGGTTTATTCACCCCTCCACTTT. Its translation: CASSTPGQGVYSPLHF.

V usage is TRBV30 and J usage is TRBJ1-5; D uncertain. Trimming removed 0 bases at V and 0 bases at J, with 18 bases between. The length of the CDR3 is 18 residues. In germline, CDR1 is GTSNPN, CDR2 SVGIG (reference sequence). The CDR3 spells CAWSVPGRPPYSNQPQHF. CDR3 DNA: TGTGCCTGGAGTGTACCTGGCCGCCCACCATATAGCAATCAGCCCCAGCATTTT.

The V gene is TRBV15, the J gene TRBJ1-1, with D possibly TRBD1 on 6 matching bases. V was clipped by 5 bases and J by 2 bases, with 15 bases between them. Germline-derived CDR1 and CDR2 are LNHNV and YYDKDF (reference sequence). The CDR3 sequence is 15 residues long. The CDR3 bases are TGTGCCACCAGCGGGAGAACAGGGCCCAACACTGAAGCTTTCTTT. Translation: CATSGRTGPNTEAFF.

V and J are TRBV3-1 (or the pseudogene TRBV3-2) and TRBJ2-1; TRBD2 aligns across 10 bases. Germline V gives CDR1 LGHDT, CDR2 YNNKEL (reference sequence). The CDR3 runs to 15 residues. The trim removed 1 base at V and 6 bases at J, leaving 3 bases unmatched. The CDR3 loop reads CASSQVASGGNEQFF. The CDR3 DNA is TGTGCCAGCAGCCAAGTCGCTAGCGGGGGCAATGAGCAGTTCTTC.

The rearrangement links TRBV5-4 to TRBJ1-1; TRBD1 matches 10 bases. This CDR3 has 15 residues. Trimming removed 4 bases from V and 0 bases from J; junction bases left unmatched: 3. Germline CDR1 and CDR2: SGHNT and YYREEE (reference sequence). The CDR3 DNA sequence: TGTGCCAGCAGCCCCGGGACAGGGGTGAACACTGAAGCTTTCTTT. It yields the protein CASSPGTGVNTEAFF.

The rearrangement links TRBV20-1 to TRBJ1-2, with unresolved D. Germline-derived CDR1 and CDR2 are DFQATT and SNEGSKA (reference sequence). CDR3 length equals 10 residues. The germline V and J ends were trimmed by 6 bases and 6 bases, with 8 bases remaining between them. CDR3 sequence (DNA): TGCAGTGCGCCAGAACATGGCTACACCTTC. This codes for CSAPEHGYTF.

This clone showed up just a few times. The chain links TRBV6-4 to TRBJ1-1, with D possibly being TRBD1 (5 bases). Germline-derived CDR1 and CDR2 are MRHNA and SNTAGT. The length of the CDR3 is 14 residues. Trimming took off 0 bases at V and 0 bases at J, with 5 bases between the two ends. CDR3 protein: CASSDSDMNTEAFF. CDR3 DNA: TGTGCCAGCAGTGACTCGGACATGAACACTGAAGCTTTCTTT.

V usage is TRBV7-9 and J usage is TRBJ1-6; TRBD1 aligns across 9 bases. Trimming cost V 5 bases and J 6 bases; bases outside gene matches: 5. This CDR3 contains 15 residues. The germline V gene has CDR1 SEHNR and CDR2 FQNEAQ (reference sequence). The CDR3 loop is CASSPGTGPNSPLHF. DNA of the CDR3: TGTGCCAGCAGCCCCGGGACAGGGCCTAATTCACCCCTCCACTTT. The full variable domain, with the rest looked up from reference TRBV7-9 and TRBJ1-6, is DTGVSQNPRHKITKRGQNVTFRCDPISEHNRLYWYRQTLGQGPEFLTYFQNEAQLEKSRLLSDRFSAERPKGSFSTLEIQRTEQGDSAMYLCASSPGTGPNSPLHFGNGTRLTVT.

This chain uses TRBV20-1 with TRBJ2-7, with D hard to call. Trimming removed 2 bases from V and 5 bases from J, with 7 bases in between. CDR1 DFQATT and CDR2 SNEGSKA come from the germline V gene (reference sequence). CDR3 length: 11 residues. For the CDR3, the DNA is TGCAGTGCTAGACCCCGGGACGAGCAGTACTTC. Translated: CSARPRDEQYF.

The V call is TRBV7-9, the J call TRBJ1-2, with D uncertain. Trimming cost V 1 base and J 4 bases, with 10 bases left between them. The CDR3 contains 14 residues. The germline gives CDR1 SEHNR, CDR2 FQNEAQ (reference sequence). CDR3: CASSLEGVRYGYTF. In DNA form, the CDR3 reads TGTGCCAGCAGCTTAGAGGGAGTTCGCTATGGCTACACCTTC.

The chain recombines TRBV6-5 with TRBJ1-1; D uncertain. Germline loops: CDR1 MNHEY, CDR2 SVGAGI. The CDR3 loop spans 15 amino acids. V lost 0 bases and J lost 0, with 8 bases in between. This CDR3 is CASSYSAYVNTEAFF. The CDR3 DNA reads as TGTGCCAGCAGTTACTCGGCGTATGTGAACACTGAAGCTTTCTTT.

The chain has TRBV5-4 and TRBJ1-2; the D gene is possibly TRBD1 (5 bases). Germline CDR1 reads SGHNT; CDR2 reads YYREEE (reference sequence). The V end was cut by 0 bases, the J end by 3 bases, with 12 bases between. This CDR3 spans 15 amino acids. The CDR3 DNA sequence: TGTGCCAGCAGCTTGGGCGGTGACAGTTACTATGGCTACACCTTC. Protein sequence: CASSLGGDSYYGYTF.

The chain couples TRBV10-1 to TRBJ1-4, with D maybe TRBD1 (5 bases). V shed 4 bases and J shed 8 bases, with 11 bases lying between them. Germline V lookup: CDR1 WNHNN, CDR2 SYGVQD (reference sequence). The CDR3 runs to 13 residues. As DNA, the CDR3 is TGCGCCAGCAGTGCCGGGACGGCAGAAAAACTGTTTTTT. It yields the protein CASSAGTAEKLFF.

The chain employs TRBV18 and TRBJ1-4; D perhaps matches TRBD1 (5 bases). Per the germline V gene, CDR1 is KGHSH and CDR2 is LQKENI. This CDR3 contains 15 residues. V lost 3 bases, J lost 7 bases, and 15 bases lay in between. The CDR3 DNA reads TGTGCCAGCTCACCCTCGACAGTGGGTGGTGAAAAACTGTTTTTT. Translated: CASSPSTVGGEKLFF.

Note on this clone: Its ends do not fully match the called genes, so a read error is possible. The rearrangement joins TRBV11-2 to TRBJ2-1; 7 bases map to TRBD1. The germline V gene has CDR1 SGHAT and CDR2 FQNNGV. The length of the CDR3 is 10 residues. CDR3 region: CASSLDRVVF. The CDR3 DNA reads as TGTGCCAGCAGCCTCGACAGGGTGGTCTTC.

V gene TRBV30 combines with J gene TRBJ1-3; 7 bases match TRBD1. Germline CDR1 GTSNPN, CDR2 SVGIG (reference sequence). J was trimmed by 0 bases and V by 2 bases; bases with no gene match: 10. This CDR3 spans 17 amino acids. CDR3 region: CAWSPWDRRVSGNTIYF. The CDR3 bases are TGTGCCTGGAGTCCTTGGGACAGAAGAGTCTCTGGAAACACCATATATTTT.

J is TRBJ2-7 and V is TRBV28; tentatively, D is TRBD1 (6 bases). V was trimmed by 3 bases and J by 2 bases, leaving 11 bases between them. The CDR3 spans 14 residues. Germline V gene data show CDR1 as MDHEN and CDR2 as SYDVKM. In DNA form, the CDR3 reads TGTGCCAGCAGTTTCGGGGACACTACCTACGAGCAGTACTTC. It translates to CASSFGDTTYEQYF.

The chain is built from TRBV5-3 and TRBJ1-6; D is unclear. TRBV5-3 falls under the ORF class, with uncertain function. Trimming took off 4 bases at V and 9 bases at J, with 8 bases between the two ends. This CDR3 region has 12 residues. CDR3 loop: CARSRPGSPLHF. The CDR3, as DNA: TGTGCCAGAAGCCGGCCCGGTTCACCCCTCCACTTT.

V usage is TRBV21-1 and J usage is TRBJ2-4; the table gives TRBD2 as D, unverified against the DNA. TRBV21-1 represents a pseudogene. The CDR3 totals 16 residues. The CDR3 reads CASTTLAYQAKNIQYF. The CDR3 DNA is TGTGCCAGCACCACCCTAGCGTACCAAGCCAAAAACATTCAGTACTTC.

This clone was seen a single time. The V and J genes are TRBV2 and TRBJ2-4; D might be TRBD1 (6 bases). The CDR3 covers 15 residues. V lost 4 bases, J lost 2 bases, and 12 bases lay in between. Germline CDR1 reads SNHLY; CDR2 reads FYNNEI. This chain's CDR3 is CASSVEGVTKNIQYF. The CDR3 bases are TGTGCCAGCAGTGTTGAGGGGGTTACCAAAAACATTCAGTACTTC.

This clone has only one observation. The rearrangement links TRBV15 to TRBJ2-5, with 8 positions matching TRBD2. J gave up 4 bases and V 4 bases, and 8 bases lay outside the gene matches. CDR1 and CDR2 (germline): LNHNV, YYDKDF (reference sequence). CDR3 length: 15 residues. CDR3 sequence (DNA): TGTGCCACCAGCACCGGGAGGGGGAGGGGAGAGACCCAGTACTTC. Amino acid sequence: CATSTGRGRGETQYF. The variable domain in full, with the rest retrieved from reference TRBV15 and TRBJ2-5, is DAMVIQNPRYQVTQFGKPVTLSCSQTLNHNVMYWYQQKSSQAPKLLFHYYDKDFNNEADTPDNFQSRRPNTSFCFLDIRSPGLGDTAMYLCATSTGRGRGETQYFGPGTRLLVL.

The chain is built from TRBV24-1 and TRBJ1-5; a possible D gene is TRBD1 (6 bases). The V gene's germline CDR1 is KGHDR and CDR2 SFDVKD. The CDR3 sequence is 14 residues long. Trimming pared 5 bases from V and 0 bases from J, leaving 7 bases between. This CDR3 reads CATSGTDSNQPQHF. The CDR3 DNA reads TGTGCCACCAGTGGGACAGATAGCAATCAGCCCCAGCATTTT.

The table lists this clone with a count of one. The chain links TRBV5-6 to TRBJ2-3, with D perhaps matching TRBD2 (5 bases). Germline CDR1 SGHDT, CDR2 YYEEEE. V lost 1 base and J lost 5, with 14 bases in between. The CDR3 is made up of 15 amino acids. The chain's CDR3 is CASSLWEFDGDTQYF. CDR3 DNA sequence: TGTGCCAGCAGCTTGTGGGAGTTCGATGGAGATACGCAGTATTTT.

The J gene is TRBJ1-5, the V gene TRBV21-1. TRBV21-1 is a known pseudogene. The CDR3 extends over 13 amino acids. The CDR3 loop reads CASSKGRGQPQHF. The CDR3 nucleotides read TGTGCCAGCAGCAAAGGGAGAGGGCAGCCCCAGCATTTT.

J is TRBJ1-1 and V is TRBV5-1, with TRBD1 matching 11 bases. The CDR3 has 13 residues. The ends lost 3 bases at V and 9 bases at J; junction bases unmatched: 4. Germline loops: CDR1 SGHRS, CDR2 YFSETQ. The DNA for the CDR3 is TGCGCCAGCAGCTCCCAGGACAGGGGGCAAGCTTTCTTT. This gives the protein CASSSQDRGQAFF.